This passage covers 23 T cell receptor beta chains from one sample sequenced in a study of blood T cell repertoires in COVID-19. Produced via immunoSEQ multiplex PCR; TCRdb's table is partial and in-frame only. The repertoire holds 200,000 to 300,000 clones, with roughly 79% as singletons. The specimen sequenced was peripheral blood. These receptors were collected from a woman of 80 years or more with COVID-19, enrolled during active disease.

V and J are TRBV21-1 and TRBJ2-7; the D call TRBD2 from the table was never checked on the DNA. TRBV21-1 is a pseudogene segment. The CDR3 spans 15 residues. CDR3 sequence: CASSKGTLYSYEQYF. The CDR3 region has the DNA TGTGCCAGCAGCAAAGGGACTTTATACTCCTACGAGCAGTACTTC.

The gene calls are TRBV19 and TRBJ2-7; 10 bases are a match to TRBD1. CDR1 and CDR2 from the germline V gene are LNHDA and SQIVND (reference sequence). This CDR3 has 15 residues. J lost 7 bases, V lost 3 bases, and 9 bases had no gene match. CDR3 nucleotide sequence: TGTGCCAGTAGTATTCGCGGGACAGGGGCCGCGGAGCAGTACTTC. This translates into CASSIRGTGAAEQYF.

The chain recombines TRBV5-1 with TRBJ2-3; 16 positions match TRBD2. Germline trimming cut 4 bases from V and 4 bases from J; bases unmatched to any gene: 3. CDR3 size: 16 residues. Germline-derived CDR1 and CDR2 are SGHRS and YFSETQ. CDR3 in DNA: TGCGCCAGCAGCACCGGGACTAGCGGGGGGGCAGATACGCAGTATTTT. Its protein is CASSTGTSGGADTQYF.

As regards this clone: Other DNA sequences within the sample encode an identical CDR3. The CDR3 DNA sequence: TGCGCCAGCAGCTCGGGTAGTGGAAACACCATATATTTT. Translating it yields CASSSGSGNTIYF. V usage is TRBV5-1 and J usage is TRBJ1-3; D is unclear. The CDR3 extends over 13 amino acids. The germline V gene encodes CDR1 SGHRS and CDR2 YFSETQ. V was clipped by 3 bases and J by 3 bases, with 7 bases between them.

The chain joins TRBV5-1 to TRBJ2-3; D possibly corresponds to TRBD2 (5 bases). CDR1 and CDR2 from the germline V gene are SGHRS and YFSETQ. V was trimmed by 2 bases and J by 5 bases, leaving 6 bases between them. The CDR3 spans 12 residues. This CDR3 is CASSFEGDTQYF. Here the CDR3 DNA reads TGCGCCAGCAGCTTCGAGGGAGATACGCAGTATTTT.

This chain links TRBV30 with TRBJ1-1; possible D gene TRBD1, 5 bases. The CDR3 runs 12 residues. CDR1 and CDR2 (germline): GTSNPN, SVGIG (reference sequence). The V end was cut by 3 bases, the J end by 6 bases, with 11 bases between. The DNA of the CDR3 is TGTGCCTGGAGGGAAGGGGTGGCTGAAGCTTTCTTT. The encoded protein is CAWREGVAEAFF. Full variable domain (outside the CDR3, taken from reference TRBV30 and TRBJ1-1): SQTIHQWPATLVQPVGSPLSLECTVEGTSNPNLYWYRQAAGRGLQLLFYSVGIGQISSEVPQNLSASRPQDRQFILSSKKLLLSDSGFYLCAWREGVAEAFFGQGTRLTVV.

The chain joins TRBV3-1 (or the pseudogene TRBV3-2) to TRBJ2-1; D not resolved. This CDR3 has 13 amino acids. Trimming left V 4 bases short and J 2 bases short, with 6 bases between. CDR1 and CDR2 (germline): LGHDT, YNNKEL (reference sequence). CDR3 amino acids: CASSPYAYNEQFF. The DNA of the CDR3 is TGTGCCAGCAGCCCCTATGCCTACAATGAGCAGTTCTTC.

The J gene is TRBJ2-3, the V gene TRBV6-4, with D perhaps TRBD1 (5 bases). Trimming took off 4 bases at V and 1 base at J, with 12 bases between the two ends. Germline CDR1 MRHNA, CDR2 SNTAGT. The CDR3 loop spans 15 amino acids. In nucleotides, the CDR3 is TGTGCCAGCAGTGCTGGCAGGGTGGGCACAGATACGCAGTATTTT. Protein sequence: CASSAGRVGTDTQYF.

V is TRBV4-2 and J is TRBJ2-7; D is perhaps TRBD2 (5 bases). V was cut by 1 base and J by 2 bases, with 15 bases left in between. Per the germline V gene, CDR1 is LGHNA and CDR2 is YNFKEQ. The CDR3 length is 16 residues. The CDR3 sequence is CASSQVGEGAAYEQYF. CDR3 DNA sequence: TGTGCCAGCAGCCAAGTAGGTGAAGGAGCGGCCTACGAGCAGTACTTC.

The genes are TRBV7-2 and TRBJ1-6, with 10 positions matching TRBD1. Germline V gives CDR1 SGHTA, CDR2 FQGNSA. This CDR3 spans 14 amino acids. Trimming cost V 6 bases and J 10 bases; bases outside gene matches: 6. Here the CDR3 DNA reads TGTGCCAGCAGTTCGGACAGGGGGTTATCACCCCTCCACTTT. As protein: CASSSDRGLSPLHF. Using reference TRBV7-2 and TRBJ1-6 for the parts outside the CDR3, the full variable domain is GAGVSQSPSNKVTEKGKDVELRCDPISGHTALYWYRQSLGQGLEFLIYFQGNSAPDKSGLPSDRFSAERTGGSVSTLTIQRTQQEDSAVYLCASSSDRGLSPLHFGNGTRLTVT.

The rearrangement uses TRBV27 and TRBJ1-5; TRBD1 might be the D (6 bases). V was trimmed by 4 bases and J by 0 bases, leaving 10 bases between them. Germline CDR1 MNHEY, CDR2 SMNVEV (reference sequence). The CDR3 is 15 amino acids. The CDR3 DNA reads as TGTGCCAGCAGTTACGGGACAAATAGCAATCAGCCCCAGCATTTT. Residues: CASSYGTNSNQPQHF.

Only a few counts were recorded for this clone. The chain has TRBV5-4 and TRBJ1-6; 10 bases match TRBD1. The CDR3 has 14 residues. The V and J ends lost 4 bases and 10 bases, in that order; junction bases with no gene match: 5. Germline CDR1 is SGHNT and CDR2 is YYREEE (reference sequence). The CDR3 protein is CASSRQGARSPLHF. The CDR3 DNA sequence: TGTGCCAGCAGCAGACAGGGGGCGCGGTCACCCCTCCACTTT.

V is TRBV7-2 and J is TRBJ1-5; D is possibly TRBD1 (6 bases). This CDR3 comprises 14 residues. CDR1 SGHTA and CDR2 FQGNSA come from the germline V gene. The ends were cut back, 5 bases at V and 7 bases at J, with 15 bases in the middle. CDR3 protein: CASSPGGARQPQHF. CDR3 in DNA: TGTGCCAGCAGCCCGGGGGGGGCGAGGCAGCCCCAGCATTTT.

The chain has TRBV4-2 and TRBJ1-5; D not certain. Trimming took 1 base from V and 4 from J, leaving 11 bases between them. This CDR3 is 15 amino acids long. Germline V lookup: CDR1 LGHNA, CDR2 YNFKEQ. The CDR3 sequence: CASSQATGENQPQHF. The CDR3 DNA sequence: TGTGCCAGCAGCCAAGCTACTGGTGAGAATCAGCCCCAGCATTTT.

For the CDR3, the DNA is TGTGCCAGCAGTTTTGCCAGTGGAAACACCATATATTTT. Protein sequence: CASSFASGNTIYF. V usage is TRBV27 and J usage is TRBJ1-3; D gene unclear. Trimming took off 3 bases at V and 3 bases at J, with 6 bases between the two ends. The CDR3 loop spans 13 amino acids. Looked up from germline, CDR1 is MNHEY and CDR2 is SMNVEV (reference sequence).

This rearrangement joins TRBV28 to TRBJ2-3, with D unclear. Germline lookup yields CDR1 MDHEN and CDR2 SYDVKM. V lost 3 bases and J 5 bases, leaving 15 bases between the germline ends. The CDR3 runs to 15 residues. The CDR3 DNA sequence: TGTGCCAGCAGTTTTCCGCGTCCCTTAAAAGATACGCAGTATTTT. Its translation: CASSFPRPLKDTQYF.

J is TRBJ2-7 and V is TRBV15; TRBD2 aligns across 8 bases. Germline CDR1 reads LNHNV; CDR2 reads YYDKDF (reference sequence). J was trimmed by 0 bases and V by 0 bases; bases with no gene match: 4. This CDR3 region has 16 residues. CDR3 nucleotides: TGTGCCACCAGCAGAGACCCAGCGGGGGTCTCCTACGAGCAGTACTTC. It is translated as CATSRDPAGVSYEQYF.

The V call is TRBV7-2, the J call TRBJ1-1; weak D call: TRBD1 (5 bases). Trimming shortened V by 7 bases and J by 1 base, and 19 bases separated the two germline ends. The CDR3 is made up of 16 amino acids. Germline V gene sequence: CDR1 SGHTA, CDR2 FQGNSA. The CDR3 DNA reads TGTGCCAGCACGACCGGACCAGGGTCCCCGAACACTGAAGCTTTCTTT. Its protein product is CASTTGPGSPNTEAFF.

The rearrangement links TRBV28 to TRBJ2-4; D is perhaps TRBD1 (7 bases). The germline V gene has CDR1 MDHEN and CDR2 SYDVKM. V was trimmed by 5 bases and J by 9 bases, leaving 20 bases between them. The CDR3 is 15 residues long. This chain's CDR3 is CASSAPSSGGFIQYF. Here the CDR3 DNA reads TGTGCCAGCAGTGCCCCTTCGTCAGGGGGGTTCATTCAGTACTTC.

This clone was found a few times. The CDR3 loop reads CASSVATGTGELFF. The CDR3 DNA follows: TGTGCCAGCAGCGTAGCTACGGGGACCGGGGAGCTGTTTTTT. The chain recombines TRBV9 with TRBJ2-2, with D possibly being TRBD2 (5 bases). The CDR3 is made up of 14 amino acids. V was clipped by 0 bases and J by 5 bases, with 8 bases between them. Germline CDR1 reads SGDLS; CDR2 reads YYNGEE.

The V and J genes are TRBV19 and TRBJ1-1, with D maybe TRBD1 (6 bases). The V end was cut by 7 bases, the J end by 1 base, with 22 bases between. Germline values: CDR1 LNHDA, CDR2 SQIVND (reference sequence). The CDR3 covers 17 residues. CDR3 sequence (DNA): TGTGCCAGTATCCCCGTGCGGCAGGGGCGACCGAACACTGAAGCTTTCTTT. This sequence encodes CASIPVRQGRPNTEAFF.

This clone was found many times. The CDR3 region has the DNA TGTGCCAGCAGCGTAGTCTCAAGAGGAGATACGCAGTATTTT. Translated, it gives CASSVVSRGDTQYF. The chain carries TRBV9 and TRBJ2-3; D uncertain. Trimming shortened V by 0 bases and J by 5 bases, and 10 bases separated the two germline ends. Germline loops: CDR1 SGDLS, CDR2 YYNGEE. The CDR3 has 14 amino acids. The variable domain in full, with the rest retrieved from reference TRBV9 and TRBJ2-3, is DSGVTQTPKHLITATGQRVTLRCSPRSGDLSVYWYQQSLDQGLQFLIQYYNGEERAKGNILERFSAQQFPDLHSELNLSSLELGDSALYFCASSVVSRGDTQYFGPGTRLTVL.

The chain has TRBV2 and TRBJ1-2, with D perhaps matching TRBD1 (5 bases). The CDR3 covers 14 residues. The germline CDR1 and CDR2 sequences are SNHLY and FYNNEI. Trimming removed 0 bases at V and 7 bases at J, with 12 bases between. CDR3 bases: TGTGCCAGCAGTGAAGCCGTAAGGGGAACTGGCTACACCTTC. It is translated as CASSEAVRGTGYTF.